Shown below are 14 T cell receptor beta chains from a single sample sequenced in a study of type 1 regulatory T cells. Their antigen targets remain unknown. Each CDR3 protein gets one entry after TCRdb re-called the reads with MiXCR. The sample contains about 60,000 distinct CDR3 sequences, 62% of which appear only once. The sequencing input was cultured non-Tr1 T cells, either the whole culture or a sorted T cell fraction (not recorded which). The receptors derive from a human donor in good health.

The genes are TRBV5-5 and TRBJ1-5, with unresolved D. The CDR3 loop spans 13 amino acids. From germline, CDR1 is SGHKS and CDR2 YYEKEE (reference sequence). V was shortened by 5 bases and J by 3 bases, with 9 bases between the two germline ends. CDR3 in DNA: TGTGCCAGCAGGGTCAGTCACAATCAGCCCCAGCATTTT. Encoded protein: CASRVSHNQPQHF.

The chain uses TRBV18 and TRBJ1-1, with a tentative D call TRBD1 (5 bases). V was trimmed by 3 bases and J by 3 bases, leaving 17 bases between them. The length of the CDR3 is 16 residues. Germline loops: CDR1 KGHSH, CDR2 LQKENI. The CDR3 is CASSPPAGAGYTEAFF. CDR3 bases: TGTGCCAGCTCACCCCCAGCAGGTGCAGGGTACACTGAAGCTTTCTTT.

This chain joins TRBV6-1 and TRBJ2-2; no firm D call. The CDR3 contains 15 residues. Looked up from germline, CDR1 is MNHNS and CDR2 is SASEGT. The V end was cut by 2 bases, the J end by 8 bases, with 15 bases between. The chain's CDR3 is CASSELVVQTGELFF. Written as DNA, the CDR3 is TGTGCCAGCAGTGAATTGGTGGTCCAGACAGGGGAGCTGTTTTTT.

V usage is TRBV2 and J usage is TRBJ2-1; TRBD2 aligns across 11 bases. Germline CDR1 SNHLY, CDR2 FYNNEI. The CDR3 sequence is 17 residues long. Trimming took 4 bases from V and 7 from J; bases not matched to a gene: 12. Written as DNA, the CDR3 is TGTGCCAGCAGTGCTCGGGTAGCGGGAGGGCCTAGGAATGAGCAGTTCTTC. Translation gives CASSARVAGGPRNEQFF.

The chain couples TRBV7-3 to TRBJ2-3, with D unresolved. The CDR3 contains 15 residues. Germline lookup yields CDR1 SGHTA and CDR2 FQGTGA. Trimming cost V 5 bases and J 3 bases, with 15 bases left between them. CDR3 sequence (DNA): TGTGCCAGCAGCCTCGGTGGCTATCCAACAGATACGCAGTATTTT. The encoded protein is CASSLGGYPTDTQYF. Looking up the rest from reference TRBV7-3 and TRBJ2-3 gives the full variable domain: GAGVSQTPSNKVTEKGKYVELRCDPISGHTALYWYRQSLGQGPEFLIYFQGTGAADDSGLPNDRFFAVRPEGSVSTLKIQRTERGDSAVYLCASSLGGYPTDTQYFGPGTRLTVL.

CDR3 in DNA: TGTGCCAGCAGCCCCCGCGAGGGGAGCTACGAGCAGTACTTC. It yields the protein CASSPREGSYEQYF. The chain links TRBV9 to TRBJ2-7; either TRBD1 or TRBD2 may fit D (5 bases each). V was shortened by 4 bases and J by 3 bases, with 14 bases between the two germline ends. CDR1 and CDR2 (germline): SGDLS, YYNGEE. The CDR3 covers 14 residues.

The rearrangement links TRBV20-1 to TRBJ2-7; D possibly corresponds to TRBD1 (6 bases). Germline-derived CDR1 and CDR2 are DFQATT and SNEGSKA (reference sequence). CDR3 length: 14 residues. Trimming removed 7 bases from V and 0 bases from J, with 16 bases in between. CDR3 sequence: CSVRRDTSSYEQYF. DNA of the CDR3: TGCAGTGTTCGCCGGGACACCAGCTCCTACGAGCAGTACTTC.

The V and J genes are TRBV6-2 or TRBV6-3 and TRBJ1-4; 8 bases fit TRBD1. With 2 bases clipped from V and 10 bases from J, the junction kept 12 bases outside the gene matches. The CDR3 runs to 16 residues. From germline, CDR1 is MNHEY and CDR2 SVGEGT. The CDR3 is CASSYPPTGEIGKLFF. CDR3 DNA: TGTGCCAGCAGTTACCCGCCGACAGGGGAGATCGGAAAACTGTTTTTT.

The chain joins TRBV20-1 to TRBJ2-7; 7 bases agree with TRBD1. Looked up from germline, CDR1 is DFQATT and CDR2 is SNEGSKA (reference sequence). Germline trimming cut 5 bases from V and 0 bases from J; bases unmatched to any gene: 4. This CDR3 region has 13 residues. The CDR3 region is CSALGQSSYEQYF. The CDR3 nucleotides are TGCAGTGCTCTGGGACAGAGCTCCTACGAGCAGTACTTC.

As concerns this clonotype: One end of the junction varies from germline; a read error may be responsible. The chain carries TRBV11-1 and TRBJ1-1, with D uncertain. CDR1 and CDR2 from the germline V gene are SGHAT and FQDESV (reference sequence). This CDR3 is built from 14 residues. The CDR3 region is CASSFELEGTEALF. CDR3 in DNA: TGTGCCAGCAGCTTCGAACTTGAGGGCACTGAAGCTCTCTTT.

The CDR3 DNA sequence: TGTGCCAGCGGCATGAGCTCCTACAATGAGCAGTTCTTC. It codes for CASGMSSYNEQFF. This chain joins TRBV6-6 and TRBJ2-1, with D hard to call. Germline values: CDR1 MNHNY, CDR2 SVGAGI (reference sequence). V gave up 8 bases and J gave up 0 bases, with 8 bases separating them. The CDR3 contains 13 residues.

CDR3 in DNA: TGCAGTGCAAGACTGCTACGAGTGAATGAGCAGTTCTTC. This gives the protein CSARLLRVNEQFF. J is TRBJ2-1 and V is TRBV20-1; D remains unclear. The V and J ends lost 6 bases and 7 bases respectively, with 16 bases between them. The germline gives CDR1 DFQATT, CDR2 SNEGSKA (reference sequence). The CDR3 is 13 residues long.

This clonotype came up once. The genes are TRBV3-1 and TRBJ1-2; D may be TRBD1 (6 bases). Looked up from germline, CDR1 is LGHDT and CDR2 is YNNKEL (reference sequence). CDR3 length: 15 residues. Trimming left V 5 bases short and J 6 bases short, with 19 bases between. Written as DNA, the CDR3 is TGTGCCAGCAGCATTTTTGGGGGCGAAGGGGATGGCTACACCTTC. It translates to CASSIFGGEGDGYTF. Together with reference TRBV3-1 and TRBJ1-2, the CDR3 gives the full variable domain: DTAVSQTPKYLVTQMGNDKSIKCEQNLGHDTMYWYKQDSKKFLKIMFSYNNKELIINETVPNRFSPKSPDKAHLNLHINSLELGDSAVYFCASSIFGGEGDGYTFGSGTRLTVV.

The rearrangement joins TRBV11-2 to TRBJ2-7; the match to TRBD1 covers 7 bases. With V trimmed by 5 bases and J by 1 base, 5 bases remained unmatched. CDR3 length: 14 residues. In germline, CDR1 is SGHAT, CDR2 FQNNGV. The CDR3 spells CASSLRDSSYEQYF. The DNA of the CDR3 is TGTGCCAGCAGCCTACGGGACAGTTCCTACGAGCAGTACTTC.